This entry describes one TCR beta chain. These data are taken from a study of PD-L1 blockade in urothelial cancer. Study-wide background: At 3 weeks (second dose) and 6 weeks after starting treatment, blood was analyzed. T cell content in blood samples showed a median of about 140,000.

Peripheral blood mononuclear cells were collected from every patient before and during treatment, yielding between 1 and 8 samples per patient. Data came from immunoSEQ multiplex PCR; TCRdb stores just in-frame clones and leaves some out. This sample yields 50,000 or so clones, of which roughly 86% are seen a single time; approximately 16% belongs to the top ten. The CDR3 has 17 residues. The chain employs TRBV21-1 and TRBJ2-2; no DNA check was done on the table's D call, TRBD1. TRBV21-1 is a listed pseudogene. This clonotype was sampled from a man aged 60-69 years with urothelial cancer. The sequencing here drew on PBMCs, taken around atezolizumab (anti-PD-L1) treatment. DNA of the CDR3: TGTGCCAGCAGCAAAAATTTGGACAGGGCGAACACCGGGGAGCTGTTTTTT. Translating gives CASSKNLDRANTGELFF.